The text below deals with one T cell receptor beta chain. The antigen is unknown. TCRdb re-analysed the reads in MiXCR, keeping a single row per CDR3 protein. The repertoire includes fewer than 550,000 distinct CDR3 sequences, roughly 30% of them detected once, and roughly 15% sits in the top ten. The sample is drawn from a study of T cell repertoires in cytomegalovirus infection. The wider study: Public TCR beta signatures provided an indication of both CMV infection and a matching HLA type.

Trimming left V 0 bases short and J 4 bases short, with 7 bases between. This CDR3 comprises 13 residues. CDR1 and CDR2 from the germline V gene are LNHNV and YYDKDF (reference sequence). Study results and caveats: Cumulative frequency (of public TCR beta family members) identified carriers of CMV plus the relevant HLA.

The source of this sequence is a human donor in good health (CMV status not recorded). Some clones in this sample may be carry-over from other donors' samples. This chain uses TRBV15 with TRBJ2-7; D gene uncertain. The sample comprised PBMCs. The CDR3 coding sequence is TGTGCCACCAGCAGAGACAGGTTATACGAGCAGTACTTC. It is translated as CATSRDRLYEQYF.